This TCR beta chain was recovered during a study of blood T cells in healthy people across ages (dated by TCRdb to between 2015 and 2017). Notes on the research overall: In model experiments, roughly one uniquely barcoded TCR beta cDNA molecule per two T cells was captured by template switching. Using the same blood draw, the study looked at two additional independent replicas of 1 million unique cDNA reads for two donors, one aged 18 to 30 and the other aged 80 or older. To track age-related changes in TCR beta repertoire diversity, the study relied on deep sequencing normalized with unique cDNA molecular identifiers. To avoid experimental bias, donors of different ages were spread randomly across the sequencing lanes. Donors were grouped into four age groups: young (average approximately 15 years), middle-aged (around 39), aged (62) and long-lived (82).

The method was 5' RACE. TCRdb names Illumina HiSeq 2500 as the instrument used. A second PCR of roughly 7 to 11 cycles was performed with a sample-barcoded 5' primer and a J-beta primer mix. A unique molecular identifier was introduced onto each TCR beta cDNA molecule by a template-switch 5' adaptor carrying 12 random nucleotides. Each sample yielded at least 2.5 million CDR3-containing paired-end reads. All of the RNA was converted into first-strand cDNA using the Mint cDNA synthesis kit, with a TRBC-specific oligonucleotide serving as the primer. Following uracil-DNA glycosylase treatment, all cDNA underwent a first 18-cycle PCR with the universal primers M1SS and BC2_uni_R. Per the source publication's procedure: For normalization, 1 million high-quality reads were randomly selected from each sample, with every read carrying a distinct molecular identifier. Reads with shared molecular identifiers were discarded instead of being binned into consensus sequences. MiTCR, with a Q25 quality threshold and the strictest error-elimination algorithm, was used for CDR3 identification, clonotype clustering and error correction. A nonparametric unseen species model with Euler transformation was used to estimate lower-bound total TCR beta diversity. Clones were called with MiXCR by TCRdb after fastp trimmed the public reads at Q25, and only in-frame beta chains were retained. Every distinct CDR3 protein forms one entry, paired with its most common genes and DNA. For this entry, the V and J calls and clone size follow TCRdb and not the study's own pipeline. The sample has roughly 2 million distinct CDR3 sequences on record, about 49% of them singletons. The ten largest clonotypes hold approximately 2.1% of the sample.

This clonotype was seen a handful of times. Its antigen is currently not known. Within one base of it there is no much larger clone, and no base qualities were kept. Systemically healthy Caucasian individuals from Russia, around 39 in total and aged about 6 to 100 years, were included as donors. Each donor gave ten milliliters of peripheral blood, drawn into EDTA-treated Vacutainer tubes. Ficoll-Paque density-gradient centrifugation was used to isolate PBMCs, with at least 6.5 million obtained per sample. Total RNA was extracted from PBMCs with Trizol reagent, with at least 6 micrograms obtained per sample. The percentages of naive CD45RAhigh/CD27high T cells were determined by flow cytometry on a PBMC aliquot from every donor. What the work shows at the level of the full study, not this receptor alone: The CMV infection status of donors was not known, potentially confounding age-related changes in expanded clonotypes. Estimates of total diversity from one million sequenced T cells were regarded as lower bounds and underestimates. The long-lived group showed more naive CD4+ T cells, fewer expanded clones and increased TCR diversity than the aged group, suggesting age selection. Observed TCR beta diversity per million T cells fell roughly linearly with age, and a significant reduction was already apparent by age roughly 40. Conclusive comparison of naive and antigen-experienced compartments was prevented by the profiling of bulk unsorted PBMCs. A strong correlation was found between observed TCR beta diversity and the percentage of naive T cells measured by flow cytometry.

CDR1 and CDR2, per the germline V gene, are MDHEN and SYDVKM. V is cut by 4 bases and J by 0 bases, and the space between the germline ends is 13 bases. The CDR3 goes from the cysteine to the phenylalanine over 15 residues. The kept DNA is CDR3 alone, 45 bases in frame from the first base. This receptor was taken from a woman aged 35 to 49 in good health. The chain joins TRBV28 to TRBJ2-7; TRBD1 is possibly the D segment (5 matching bases). The sample taken for sequencing was blood. Read as DNA, the sequence is TGTGCCAGCAGTTCACCTCGGACAAGCTCCTACGAGCAGTACTTC. This codes for CASSSPRTSSYEQYF. The full variable domain, with segments outside the CDR3 supplied by the reference TRBV28 and TRBJ2-7 proteins, appears as DVKVTQSSRYLVKRTGEKVFLECVQDMDHENMFWYRQDPGLGLRLIYFSYDVKMKEKGDIPEGYSVSREKKERFSLILESASTNQTSMYLCASSSPRTSSYEQYFGPGTRLTVT.